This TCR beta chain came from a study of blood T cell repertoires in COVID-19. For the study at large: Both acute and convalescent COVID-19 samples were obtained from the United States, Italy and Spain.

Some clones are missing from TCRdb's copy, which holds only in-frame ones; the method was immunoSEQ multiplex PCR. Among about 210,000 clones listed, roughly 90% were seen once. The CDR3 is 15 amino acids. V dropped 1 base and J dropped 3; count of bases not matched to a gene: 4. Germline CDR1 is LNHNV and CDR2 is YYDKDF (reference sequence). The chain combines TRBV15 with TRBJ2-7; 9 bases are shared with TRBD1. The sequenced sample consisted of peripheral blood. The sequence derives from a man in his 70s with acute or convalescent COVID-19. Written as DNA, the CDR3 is TGTGCCACCAGCAGAGGGACAGGGGTGGTCTACGAGCAGTACTTC. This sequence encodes CATSRGTGVVYEQYF.